The clone carrying this T cell receptor (beta chain) occurred many times. As yet, its antigen is unknown. Relying on iRepertoire HTBI primers and Arm-PCR of CDR3 regions, the team built TCR beta libraries. TCRdb fed the multiplex PCR reads into MiXCR, producing one record per CDR3 protein. Of 350,000 to 400,000 distinct CDR3 sequences listed, roughly 17% are singletons. V shed 6 bases and J 1 base; nucleotides not matched to a gene: 4. In germline, CDR1 is MDHEN, CDR2 SYDVKM. The CDR3 consists of 14 residues. The data were taken from a study of regulatory T cells in long-lasting Graves disease. Time point noted: newly diagnosed GD, antithyroid drugs for less than 3 months. There was RNA extracted from PBMCs, and the TCR library was made from it. The authors drew patients from an endocrinology department in Xi'an, China. Study-wide results and limits: Analyses excluded thyroid tissue, covering peripheral blood alone. New patients shared more than 950 public clonotypes, and persistent patients shared more, with about 2,700.

The data were also submitted as part of a second study, on T cells in Graves' hyperthyroidism and ophthalmopathy. From that report: During a first-round RT-PCR of the TCR CDR3, the HTBI primer set was used.

The J gene is TRBJ1-2, the V gene TRBV28; the match to TRBD1 covers 8 bases. The TCR originated in a woman in her late teens or twenties with Graves disease. The sequencing here drew on peripheral blood mononuclear cells (PBMCs), taken at new diagnosis, from a patient treated with antithyroid drugs. The CDR3 DNA sequence: TGTGCCAGCAGGAACAGGGGGAGTAACTATGGCTACACCTTC. Residues: CASRNRGSNYGYTF.